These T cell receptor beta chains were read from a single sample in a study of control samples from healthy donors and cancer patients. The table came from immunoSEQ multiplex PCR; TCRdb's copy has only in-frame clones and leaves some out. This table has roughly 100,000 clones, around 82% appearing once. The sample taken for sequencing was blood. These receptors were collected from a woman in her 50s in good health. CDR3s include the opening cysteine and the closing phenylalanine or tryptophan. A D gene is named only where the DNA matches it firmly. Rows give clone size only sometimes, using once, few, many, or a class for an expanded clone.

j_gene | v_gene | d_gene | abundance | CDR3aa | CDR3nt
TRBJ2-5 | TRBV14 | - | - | CASSQDPKRRETQYF | TGTGCCAGCAGCCAAGATCCAAAAAGAAGGGAGACCCAGTACTTC
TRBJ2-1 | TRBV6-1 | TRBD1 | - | CASSEGTVNEQFF | TGTGCCAGCAGTGAGGGGACAGTCAATGAGCAGTTCTTC
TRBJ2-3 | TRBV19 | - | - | CASSLRGDESDTQYF | TGTGCCAGTAGTCTTAGGGGGGATGAGTCAGATACGCAGTATTTT
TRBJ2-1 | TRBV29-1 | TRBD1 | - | CSVDRGRVNEQFF | TGCAGCGTTGACAGGGGGAGAGTCAATGAGCAGTTCTTC
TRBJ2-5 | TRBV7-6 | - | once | CASSLVDGGETQYF | TGTGCCAGCAGCTTAGTTGATGGTGGAGAGACCCAGTACTTC
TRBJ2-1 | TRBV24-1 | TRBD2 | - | CATSVPAGANNEQFF | TGTGCCACCAGTGTTCCAGCGGGAGCCAACAATGAGCAGTTCTTC
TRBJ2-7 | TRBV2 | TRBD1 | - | CASSFGQGNEQYF | TGTGCCAGCAGTTTCGGACAGGGAAACGAGCAGTACTTC
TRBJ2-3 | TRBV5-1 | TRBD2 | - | CASSFGLAGVVWTDTQYF | TGCGCCAGCAGCTTCGGACTAGCGGGAGTGGTTTGGACAGATACGCAGTATTTT
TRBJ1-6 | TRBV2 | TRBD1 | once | CASSVQGNNSPLHF | TGTGCCAGCAGTGTACAGGGGAACAATTCACCCCTCCACTTT
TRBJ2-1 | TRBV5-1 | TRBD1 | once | CASSLEVTGMVF | TGCGCCAGCAGCTTGGAGGTGACAGGGATGGTCTTC
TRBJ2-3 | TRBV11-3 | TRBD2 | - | CASSLEPAGGLGTDTQYF | TGTGCCAGCAGCTTAGAGCCAGCGGGGGGGCTTGGCACAGATACGCAGTATTTT
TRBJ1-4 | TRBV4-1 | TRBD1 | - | CASSQEATGRQKLFF | TGCGCCAGCAGCCAAGAGGCGACAGGGCGACAAAAACTGTTTTTT
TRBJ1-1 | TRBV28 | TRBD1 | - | CASSFWTGVTEAFF | TGTGCCAGCAGTTTTTGGACAGGGGTAACTGAAGCTTTCTTT
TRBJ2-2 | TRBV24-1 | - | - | CATSGGRGMAYTGELFF | TGTGCCACCAGTGGAGGGCGCGGTATGGCGTATACCGGGGAGCTGTTTTTT
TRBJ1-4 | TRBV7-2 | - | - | CASSKQGSENEKLFF | TGTGCCAGCAGCAAACAGGGAAGTGAAAATGAAAAACTGTTTTTT
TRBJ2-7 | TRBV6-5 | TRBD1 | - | CASTTDRGDEQYF | TGTGCCAGCACCACGGACAGGGGAGACGAGCAGTACTTC
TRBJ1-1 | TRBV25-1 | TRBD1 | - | CASSELGAGGPTEAFF | TGTGCCAGCAGTGAATTAGGCGCAGGGGGCCCGACTGAAGCTTTCTTT
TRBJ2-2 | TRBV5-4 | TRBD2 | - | CASSPGLAGAGELFF | TGTGCCAGCAGCCCGGGACTAGCGGGAGCCGGGGAGCTGTTTTTT
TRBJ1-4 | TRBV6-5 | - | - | CASSQPGSTEKLFF | TGTGCCAGCAGCCAACCGGGGTCCACGGAAAAACTGTTTTTT
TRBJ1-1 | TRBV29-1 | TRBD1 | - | CSVTTGATNTEAFF | TGCAGCGTTACGACAGGGGCGACTAACACTGAAGCTTTCTTT